This T cell receptor beta chain was found in a study of T cells in Graves' hyperthyroidism and ophthalmopathy (dated by TCRdb to the late 2010s). A note on the overall study: Peripheral blood samples were taken at initial diagnosis, before any treatment was given. To identify distinguishing TCR V-J signatures, a discovery cohort of 100 or so patients was used, comprising 40 to 45 with Graves' ophthalmopathy and some 60 with stable Graves' hyperthyroidism. Prospective prediction of ophthalmopathy was tested in an independent validation cohort consisting of some 19 hyperthyroidism patients and 15 to 17 patients who later progressed to ophthalmopathy. For training and testing, the 100 or so patients in the discovery cohort were randomly divided in a 7:3 ratio. In addition, the study compared T-cell repertoires in thyroid tissue and in blood from roughly 6 Graves' hyperthyroidism patients. Once sampling was done, hyperthyroidism patients were given methimazole at a starting dose of 30 mg daily, whereas ophthalmopathy patients were given high-dose intravenous methylprednisolone. TCR Vbeta CDR3 sequencing of roughly 140 peripheral blood samples (over 40 ophthalmopathy, around 80 hyperthyroidism and around 17 progressor patients) is reported in the paper. Overall study outcomes, separate from this receptor: During validation, the model predicted progression to ophthalmopathy a median of around 7 months ahead of onset, with around 65% sensitivity and roughly 72% specificity. A 13 V-J signature model separated ophthalmopathy from stable hyperthyroidism, with just over 85% sensitivity and 81.08% specificity in cross-validation and 80%/75% in testing. Most expanded thyroid clonotypes (frequency above 0.001) were also detected in blood, a finding suggesting that blood repertoires may reflect thyroid immune responses. Sample size was not statistically predetermined, and blinding of investigators to group allocation was not performed.

Graves' hyperthyroidism was defined as stable when no progression to ophthalmopathy occurred over 18 months of follow-up. Hyperthyroidism patients were newly diagnosed, had a disease duration of under 2 months, and were aged 18 to 65 years. The study excluded patients with uncontrolled infections, other autoimmune diseases, pregnancy or lactation. Diagnoses were based on clinical symptoms, serum thyroxine and TRAb, thyroid ultrasound and orbital computed tomography. Ficoll-Paque density gradient centrifugation was used to isolate PBMCs from 8 to 10 ml of fresh peripheral blood. Trizol reagent was used to extract total RNA, and RNA quality was then checked on an Agilent 2100 Bioanalyzer. Amplification of TCR beta CDR3 regions was carried out from RNA transcripts. A first-round RT-PCR of the TCR CDR3 used the HTBI primer set with the Qiagen OneStep RT-PCR kit. Libraries were constructed in a second round of multiplex PCR, after which size selection and purification were performed. Paired-end sequencing of the libraries was performed with 100 bp reads on an Illumina HiSeq2000. Regarding the original processing steps: Raw data were processed with SOAPnuke, discarding reads with adapters, uncalled bases, mean Phred below 15, or no exact constant-primer or identifier match. High-quality paired reads were merged with COPE v1.2.5, and unique nucleotide sequences were defined as clonotypes. Clonotypes were aligned to IMGT TRBV, TRBD and TRBJ reference segments using MiTCR v1.1. Analysis was restricted to V-J combinations with a frequency above 0.0001, which covered approximately 99% of repertoires. A TCS score was defined as the ratio between F50 (clonal expansion) and ExV (chaos), using BLOSUM62-based TCRdist between CDR3 peptides within each V-J. Welch's t-statistics and random forest reduced 514 V-J features to roughly 13, which were used in a naive Bayes classifier (R e1071). TCRdb reanalyzed the raw reads on its own, using fastp at Q25 for trimming and MiXCR for clone calling, and kept in-frame beta chains. CDR3 protein duplicates are merged, each entry listing the most common genes and DNA. It is TCRdb's table, rather than the study itself, that gives the V and J calls and clone size. For this sample the table gives a few hundred thousand distinct CDR3 sequences, of which less than 25% were detected only once. The top ten constitute less than 30% of the sample.

This clonotype appeared many times. Its antigen is unknown. It has no much larger one-base neighbor in the sample; base qualities were not kept. The sequence came from a man aged 18 to 29 with Graves' hyperthyroidism. Sequenced: blood.

The bases read TGTGCCAGCAGTGAAGAAGTAGTTAACACTGAAGCTTTCTTT. This gives the protein CASSEEVVNTEAFF. The sequence joins TRBV6-1 to TRBJ1-1, with the D gene uncertain. Taken from the germline V gene, the CDR1 and CDR2 loops are MNHNS and SASEGT. V was cut back by 1 base and J by 2 bases, leaving a gap of 8 bases between them. Including cysteine and phenylalanine, the CDR3 has 14 amino acids. Only the CDR3 part of the read is kept: 42 bases, read in frame from the first base.